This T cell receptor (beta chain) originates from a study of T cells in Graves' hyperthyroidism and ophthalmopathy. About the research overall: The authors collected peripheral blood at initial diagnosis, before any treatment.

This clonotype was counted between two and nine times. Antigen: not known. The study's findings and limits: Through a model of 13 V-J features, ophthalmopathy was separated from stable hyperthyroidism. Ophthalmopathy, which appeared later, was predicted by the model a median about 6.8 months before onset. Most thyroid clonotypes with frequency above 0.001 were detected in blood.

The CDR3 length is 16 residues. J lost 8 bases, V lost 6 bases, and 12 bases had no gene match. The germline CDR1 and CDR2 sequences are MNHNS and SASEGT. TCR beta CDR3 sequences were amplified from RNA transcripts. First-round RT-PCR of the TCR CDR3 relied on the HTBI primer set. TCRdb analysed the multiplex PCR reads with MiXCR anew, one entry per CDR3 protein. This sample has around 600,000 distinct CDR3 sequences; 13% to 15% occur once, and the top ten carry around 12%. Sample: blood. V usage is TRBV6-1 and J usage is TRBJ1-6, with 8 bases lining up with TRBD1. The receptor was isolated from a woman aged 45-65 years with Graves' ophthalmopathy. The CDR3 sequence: CASRPFGQGGDSPLHF. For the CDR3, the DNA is TGTGCCAGCAGGCCGTTTGGACAGGGAGGGGATTCACCCCTCCACTTT.